This T cell receptor beta chain was sequenced for a study of T cells and Merkel cell carcinoma outcomes. The CDR3 consists of 16 residues. V lost 0 bases and J lost 2, with 12 bases in between. CDR1 MNHEY and CDR2 SVGAGI come from the germline V gene. The repertoire was sequenced with immunoSEQ multiplex PCR; TCRdb's copy has only in-frame clones and lacks some. The table lists roughly 13,000 clones, 80% to 95% of them singletons. The sequence was collected from a human donor with Merkel cell carcinoma. The sample comprised tumor tissue from Merkel cell carcinoma. The rearrangement links TRBV6-5 to TRBJ2-3; D is undetermined. The CDR3 spells CASSYSRRTNTDTQYF. In DNA, the CDR3 is TGTGCCAGCAGTTACTCGAGACGGACGAACACAGATACGCAGTATTTT.